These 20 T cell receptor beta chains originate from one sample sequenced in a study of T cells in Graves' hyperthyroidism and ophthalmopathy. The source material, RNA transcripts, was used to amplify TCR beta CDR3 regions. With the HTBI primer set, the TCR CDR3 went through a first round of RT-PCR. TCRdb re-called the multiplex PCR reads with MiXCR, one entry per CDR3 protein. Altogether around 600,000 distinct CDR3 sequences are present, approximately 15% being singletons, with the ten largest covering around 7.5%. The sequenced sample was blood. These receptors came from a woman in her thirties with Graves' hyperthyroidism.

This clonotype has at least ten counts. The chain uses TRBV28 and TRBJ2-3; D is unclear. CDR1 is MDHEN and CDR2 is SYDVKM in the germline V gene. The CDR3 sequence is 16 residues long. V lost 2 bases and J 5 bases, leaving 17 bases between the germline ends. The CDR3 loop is CASSLRTADRGDTQYF. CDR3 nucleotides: TGTGCCAGCAGTTTAAGGACGGCCGACCGTGGAGATACGCAGTATTTT.

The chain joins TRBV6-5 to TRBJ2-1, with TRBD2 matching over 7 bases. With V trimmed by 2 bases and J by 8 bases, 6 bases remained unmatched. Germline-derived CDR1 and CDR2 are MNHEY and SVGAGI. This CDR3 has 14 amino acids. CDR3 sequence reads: CASSYRLATDEQFF. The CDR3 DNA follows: TGTGCCAGCAGTTACAGACTAGCTACCGATGAGCAGTTCTTC.

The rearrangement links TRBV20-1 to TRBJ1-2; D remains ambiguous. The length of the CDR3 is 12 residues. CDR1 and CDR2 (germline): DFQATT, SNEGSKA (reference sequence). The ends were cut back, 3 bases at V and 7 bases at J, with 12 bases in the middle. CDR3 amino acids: CSARDLGFGYTF. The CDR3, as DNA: TGCAGTGCTAGGGATTTGGGGTTTGGCTACACCTTC.

CDR3 in amino acids: CASSIGTGTGLSGELFF. In nucleotides, the CDR3 is TGTGCCAGTAGTATAGGGACCGGGACAGGATTATCCGGGGAGCTGTTTTTT. The chain carries TRBV19 and TRBJ2-2; TRBD1 aligns across 8 bases. The CDR3 extends over 17 amino acids. V dropped 1 base and J dropped 6; count of bases not matched to a gene: 10. CDR1 is LNHDA, CDR2 SQIVND, per germline (reference sequence).

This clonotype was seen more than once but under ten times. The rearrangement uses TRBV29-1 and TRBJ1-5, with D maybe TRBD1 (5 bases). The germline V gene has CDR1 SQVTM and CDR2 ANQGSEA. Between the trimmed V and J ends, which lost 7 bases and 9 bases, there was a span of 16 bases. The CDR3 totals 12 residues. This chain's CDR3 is CSAGTDAGPQHF. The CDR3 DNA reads TGCAGCGCCGGGACGGACGCGGGGCCCCAGCATTTT.

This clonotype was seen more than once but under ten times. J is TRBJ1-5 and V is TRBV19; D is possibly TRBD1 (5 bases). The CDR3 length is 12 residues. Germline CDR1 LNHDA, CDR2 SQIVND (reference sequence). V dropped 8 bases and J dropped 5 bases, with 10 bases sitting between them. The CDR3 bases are TGTGCCAGTTCAGGGTTTGATCAGCCCCAGCATTTT. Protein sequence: CASSGFDQPQHF.

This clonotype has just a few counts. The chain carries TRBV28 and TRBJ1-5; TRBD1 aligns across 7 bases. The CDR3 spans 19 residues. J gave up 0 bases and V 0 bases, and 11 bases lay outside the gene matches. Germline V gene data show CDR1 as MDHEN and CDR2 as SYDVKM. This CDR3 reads CASSLWQGVGDYSNQPQHF. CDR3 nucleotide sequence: TGTGCCAGCAGTTTATGGCAGGGGGTGGGGGATTATAGCAATCAGCCCCAGCATTTT.

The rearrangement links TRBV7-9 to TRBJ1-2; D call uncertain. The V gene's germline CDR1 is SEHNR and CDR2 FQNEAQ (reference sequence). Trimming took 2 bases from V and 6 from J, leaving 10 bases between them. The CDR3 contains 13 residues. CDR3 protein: CASSLSPVHGYTF. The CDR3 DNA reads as TGTGCCAGCAGCTTAAGCCCAGTTCATGGCTACACCTTC.

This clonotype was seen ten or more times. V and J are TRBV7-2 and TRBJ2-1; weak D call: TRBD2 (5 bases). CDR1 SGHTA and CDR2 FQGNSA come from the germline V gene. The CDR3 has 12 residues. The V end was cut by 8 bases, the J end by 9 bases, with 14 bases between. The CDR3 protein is CASQRLATEQFF. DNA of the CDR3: TGTGCCAGCCAACGGCTAGCAACTGAGCAGTTCTTC.

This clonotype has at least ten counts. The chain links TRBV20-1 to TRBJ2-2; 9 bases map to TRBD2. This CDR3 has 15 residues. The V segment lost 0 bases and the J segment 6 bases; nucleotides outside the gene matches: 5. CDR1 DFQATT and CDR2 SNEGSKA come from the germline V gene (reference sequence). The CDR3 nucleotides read TGCAGTGCTAGAGACGGTGCGGGAGGGCCCGGGGAGCTGTTTTTT. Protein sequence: CSARDGAGGPGELFF.

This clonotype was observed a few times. In DNA, the CDR3 is TGTGCCAGCAGTTACTCGGGGGTTCAATTCAAAAACATTCAGTACTTC. This gives the protein CASSYSGVQFKNIQYF. This chain joins TRBV6-6 and TRBJ2-4; perhaps D is TRBD1 or TRBD2 (5 bases each). CDR3 length: 16 residues. The ends were cut back, 0 bases at V and 3 bases at J, with 12 bases in the middle. Per the germline V gene, CDR1 is MNHNY and CDR2 is SVGAGI (reference sequence).

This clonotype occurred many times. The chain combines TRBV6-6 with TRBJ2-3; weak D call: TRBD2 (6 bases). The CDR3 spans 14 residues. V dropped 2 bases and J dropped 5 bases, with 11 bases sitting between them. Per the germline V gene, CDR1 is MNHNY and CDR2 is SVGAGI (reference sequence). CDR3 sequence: CASSYDGEVDTQYF. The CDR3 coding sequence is TGTGCCAGCAGTTACGATGGGGAGGTAGATACGCAGTATTTT.

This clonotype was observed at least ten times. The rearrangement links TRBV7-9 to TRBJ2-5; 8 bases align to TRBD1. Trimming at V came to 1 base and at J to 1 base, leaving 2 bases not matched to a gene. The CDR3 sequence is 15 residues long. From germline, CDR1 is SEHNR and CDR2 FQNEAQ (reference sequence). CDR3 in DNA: TGTGCCAGCAGCTTAGGTCAGGGGGCCCAAGAGACCCAGTACTTC. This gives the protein CASSLGQGAQETQYF.

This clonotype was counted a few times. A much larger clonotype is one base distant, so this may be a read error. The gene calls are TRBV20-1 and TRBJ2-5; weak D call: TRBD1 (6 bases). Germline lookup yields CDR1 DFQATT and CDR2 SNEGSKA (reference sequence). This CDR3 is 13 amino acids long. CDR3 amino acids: CSASYRDQETQHF. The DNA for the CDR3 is TGCAGTGCTTCTTACAGGGATCAAGAGACCCAGCACTTC.

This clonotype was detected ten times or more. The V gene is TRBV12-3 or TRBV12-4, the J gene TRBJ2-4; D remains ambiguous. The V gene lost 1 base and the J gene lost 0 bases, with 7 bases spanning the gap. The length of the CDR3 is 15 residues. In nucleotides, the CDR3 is TGTGCCAGCAGTTTAGTCCAGTTAGCCAAAAACATTCAGTACTTC. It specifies CASSLVQLAKNIQYF.

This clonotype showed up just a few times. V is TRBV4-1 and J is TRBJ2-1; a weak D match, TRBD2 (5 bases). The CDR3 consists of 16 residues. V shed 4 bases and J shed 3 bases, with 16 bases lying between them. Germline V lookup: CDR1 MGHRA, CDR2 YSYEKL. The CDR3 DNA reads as TGCGCCAGCAGCCCCAGAACTAGGAGTATCTACAATGAGCAGTTCTTC. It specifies CASSPRTRSIYNEQFF.

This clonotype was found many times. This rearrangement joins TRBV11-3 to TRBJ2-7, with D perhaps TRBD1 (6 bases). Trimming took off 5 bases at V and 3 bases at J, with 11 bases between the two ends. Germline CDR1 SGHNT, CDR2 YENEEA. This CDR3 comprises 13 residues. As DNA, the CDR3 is TGTGCCAGCAGCCACGGGACAATCTACGAGCAGTACTTC. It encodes CASSHGTIYEQYF.

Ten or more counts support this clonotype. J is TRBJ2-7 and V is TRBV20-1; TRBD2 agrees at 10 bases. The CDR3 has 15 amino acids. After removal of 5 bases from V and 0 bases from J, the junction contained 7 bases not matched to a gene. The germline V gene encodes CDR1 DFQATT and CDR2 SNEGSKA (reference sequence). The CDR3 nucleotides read TGCAGTGCTTCACTAGCGGGGTTCAACTCCTACGAGCAGTACTTC. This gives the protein CSASLAGFNSYEQYF.

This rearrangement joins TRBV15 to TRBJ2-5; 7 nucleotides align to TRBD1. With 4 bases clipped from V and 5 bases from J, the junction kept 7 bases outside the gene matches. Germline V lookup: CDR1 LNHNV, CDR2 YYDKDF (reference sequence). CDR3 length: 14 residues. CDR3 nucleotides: TGTGCCACCAGCAAGACAGGGCTGGGTGAGACCCAGTACTTC. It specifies CATSKTGLGETQYF.

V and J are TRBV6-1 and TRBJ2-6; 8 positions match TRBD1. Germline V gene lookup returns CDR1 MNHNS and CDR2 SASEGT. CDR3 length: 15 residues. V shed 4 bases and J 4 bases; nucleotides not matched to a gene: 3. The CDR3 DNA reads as TGTGCCAGCAGTGCCCGACAGGGGGGGGCCAACGTCCTGACTTTC. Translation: CASSARQGGANVLTF.